The 5 T cell receptor beta chains in this list originate from one sample, sequenced in a study of T cells in Graves' hyperthyroidism and ophthalmopathy. There were TCR beta CDR3 regions amplified from RNA transcripts. The study used the HTBI primer set for a first-round RT-PCR of the TCR CDR3. In TCRdb, the multiplex PCR reads were re-called with MiXCR into one record per CDR3 protein. Among hundreds of thousands of distinct CDR3 sequences, 15% to 20% were seen once, and the ten largest hold about 45%. Sequencing was carried out using blood. These TCRs come from a man in his forties with Graves' hyperthyroidism.

The table lists this clonotype with many counts. The chain recombines TRBV4-3 with TRBJ2-1; 9 nucleotides agree with TRBD1. This CDR3 is built from 13 residues. V lost 1 base to trimming and J lost 10 bases; unmatched junction nucleotides: 2. Germline V gene sequence: CDR1 LGHNA, CDR2 YSLEER. CDR3 loop: CASSQGDRAEQFF. CDR3 bases: TGCGCCAGCAGCCAAGGGGACAGGGCGGAGCAGTTCTTC.

The chain recombines TRBV11-1 with TRBJ2-7, with TRBD2 identical over 8 bases. Germline-derived CDR1 and CDR2 are SGHAT and FQDESV (reference sequence). V shed 5 bases and J 1 base; nucleotides not matched to a gene: 10. The length of the CDR3 is 16 residues. The CDR3 loop is CASSQRSGGLSYEQYF. For the CDR3, the DNA is TGTGCCAGCAGCCAGAGGAGCGGGGGCCTTTCCTACGAGCAGTACTTC.

This clonotype was found a few times. The genes are TRBV28 and TRBJ1-5; the D is unclear. Germline CDR1 and CDR2: MDHEN and SYDVKM. This CDR3 region has 14 residues. V lost 6 bases, J lost 2 bases, and 11 bases lay in between. CDR3 region: CASSRVRRNQPQHF. CDR3 bases: TGTGCCAGCAGCCGCGTTAGGCGCAATCAGCCCCAGCATTTT.

This rearrangement joins TRBV19 to TRBJ1-1; 7 positions agree with TRBD1. Per germline, CDR1 LNHDA and CDR2 SQIVND (reference sequence). This CDR3 has 16 amino acids. Germline trimming cut 6 bases from V and 1 base from J; bases unmatched to any gene: 11. Written as DNA, the CDR3 is TGTGCCAGTAGAGTCGCAGGGGGAAATCGGAACACTGAAGCTTTCTTT. The encoded protein is CASRVAGGNRNTEAFF. Drawing the rest from reference TRBV19 and TRBJ1-1, the complete variable domain is DGGITQSPKYLFRKEGQNVTLSCEQNLNHDAMYWYRQDPGQGLRLIYYSQIVNDFQKGDIAEGYSVSREKKESFPLTVTSAQKNPTAFYLCASRVAGGNRNTEAFFGQGTRLTVV.

The sample holds a few counts of this clonotype. The chain recombines TRBV7-6 with TRBJ2-7; D unresolved. The CDR3 has 15 residues. Germline V gives CDR1 SGHVS, CDR2 FNYEAQ. Trimming pared 0 bases from V and 6 bases from J, leaving 15 bases between. As DNA, the CDR3 is TGTGCCAGCAGCTTAGCGGCGGCTCTCCTCTCCGAGCAGTACTTC. Translation gives CASSLAAALLSEQYF.